The rows below give T cell receptor beta chains drawn from one sample of a study of blood T cell repertoires in COVID-19. This table comes from immunoSEQ multiplex PCR, and its TCRdb copy is limited to in-frame clones, with some not included. The repertoire holds about 320,000 clones, with roughly 90% as singletons. Material for sequencing was PBMCs or T cells enriched from blood (not recorded which). These receptor sequences come from a woman aged 30 to 39 who had been exposed to COVID-19. The CDR3 runs from the conserved cysteine through the conserved F or W. The D gene is left open where the match is weak. Expanded clones get a size class; other rows say once, few or many, or leave the size out.

>13|-|TRBJ1-2|TRBV24-1|-
CATSETGVSGYTF
TGTGCCACCAGTGAGACGGGTGTCTCTGGCTACACCTTC
>16|TRBD1|TRBJ2-1|TRBV4-3|-
CASSPNRAGGGDEQFF
TGCGCCAGCAGTCCAAATAGGGCAGGGGGCGGCGATGAGCAGTTCTTC
>13|-|TRBJ1-1|TRBV9|-
CASTRRLNTEAFF
TGTGCCAGCACCCGGCGGCTGAACACTGAAGCTTTCTTT
>15|TRBD1|TRBJ1-1|TRBV7-9|-
CASREKGTGRTEAFF
TGTGCCAGCAGGGAAAAGGGGACAGGGCGGACTGAAGCTTTCTTT
>15|TRBD1|TRBJ1-4|TRBV19|-
CASSIRTGEIGKLFF
TGTGCCAGTAGTATCCGGACAGGCGAAATCGGAAAACTGTTTTTT
>15|-|TRBJ1-4|TRBV18|-
CASSPPDAGSEKLFF
TGTGCCAGCTCACCACCGGACGCGGGAAGTGAAAAACTGTTTTTT
>16|TRBD1|TRBJ1-2|TRBV4-1|-
CASSQEGTGGNYGYTF
TGCGCCAGCAGCCAAGAAGGGACAGGGGGTAACTATGGCTACACCTTC
>13|TRBD1|TRBJ2-3|TRBV7-9|-
CASSRDSRDTQYF
TGTGCCAGCAGCCGGGACAGCAGGGATACGCAGTATTTT
>15|-|TRBJ1-2|TRBV6-5|few
CAAPPQGIANYGYTF
TGTGCCGCGCCGCCTCAGGGGATAGCTAACTATGGCTACACCTTC
>15|TRBD1|TRBJ1-2|TRBV18|-
CASSSDRGNNYGYTF
TGTGCCAGCTCGTCGGACAGGGGGAATAACTATGGCTACACCTTC
>15|TRBD2|TRBJ2-5|TRBV5-1|-
CASNRGSGGEETQYF
TGCGCCAGCAATAGAGGTAGCGGGGGGGAAGAGACCCAGTACTTC
>13|-|TRBJ2-1|TRBV7-6|-
CASSQTQGNEQFF
TGTGCCAGCAGCCAAACCCAGGGAAATGAGCAGTTCTTC
>13|-|TRBJ1-2|TRBV18|-
CASSPGGWGGYTF
TGTGCCAGCTCACCAGGAGGGTGGGGAGGCTACACCTTC
>12|TRBD2|TRBJ2-1|TRBV10-3|-
CATLAGRNEQFF
TGTGCCACCTTAGCGGGGCGGAATGAGCAGTTCTTC
>14|TRBD1|TRBJ2-7|TRBV11-2|-
CASSPGQGGYEQYF
TGTGCCAGCAGCCCGGGACAGGGAGGGTACGAGCAGTACTTC
>13|TRBD1|TRBJ1-2|TRBV7-9|once
CASRPGQNYGYTF
TGTGCCAGCAGACCGGGACAGAACTATGGCTACACCTTC
>15|-|TRBJ2-4|TRBV7-9|-
CASSLAGGLKNIQYF
TGTGCCAGCAGCTTAGCAGGGGGTCTCAAAAACATTCAGTACTTC
>15|-|TRBJ2-3|TRBV4-2|-
CASSQDPWGVDTQYF
TGTGCCAGCAGCCAAGATCCCTGGGGGGTAGATACGCAGTATTTT
>14|-|TRBJ2-3|TRBV2|-
CASSPELVSDTQYF
TGTGCCAGCAGTCCCGAACTAGTGTCAGATACGCAGTATTTT
>15|TRBD2|TRBJ2-5|TRBV5-1|-
CASSRRGLAEETQYF
TGCGCCAGCAGCCGCCGCGGACTAGCGGAAGAGACCCAGTACTTC
>14|-|TRBJ2-5|TRBV21-1|once
CASSKGADQETQYF
TGTGCCAGCAGCAAAGGGGCAGACCAAGAGACCCAGTACTTC
>15|-|TRBJ2-7|TRBV3-1/TRBV3-2|-
CASSQAWASSYEQYF
TGTGCCAGCAGCCAAGCCTGGGCCTCCTCCTACGAGCAGTACTTC
>14|-|TRBJ2-7|TRBV6-5|-
CASSYPEASYEQYF
TGTGCCAGCAGTTACCCCGAGGCATCCTACGAGCAGTACTTC
>14|-|TRBJ2-2|TRBV4-2|-
CASSNAGVSGELFF
TGTGCCAGCAGCAACGCCGGGGTTTCCGGGGAGCTGTTTTTT
>20|TRBD1|TRBJ1-2|TRBV4-3|once
CASSQDYEGPTGGGRGGYTF
TGCGCCAGCAGCCAAGATTACGAAGGACCGACAGGGGGCGGAAGGGGTGGCTACACCTTC
>16|TRBD1|TRBJ1-2|TRBV18|-
CASSPGRDRGGRGYTF
TGTGCCAGCTCACCAGGGCGCGACAGGGGAGGTCGCGGCTACACCTTC
>16|-|TRBJ2-3|TRBV4-3|once
CASSPMRFGHTDTQYF
TGCGCCAGCAGCCCGATGCGTTTTGGTCACACAGATACGCAGTATTTT
>14|TRBD2|TRBJ2-7|TRBV7-8|-
CASIKGSGGFEQYF
TGTGCCAGCATCAAGGGGAGCGGGGGGTTCGAGCAGTACTTC
>15|TRBD1|TRBJ1-6|TRBV5-1|-
CASSWRQGANSPLHF
TGCGCCAGCAGCTGGAGACAGGGGGCTAATTCACCCCTCCACTTT
>18|TRBD1|TRBJ1-5|TRBV7-8|-
CASSLDRGLYPSNQPQHF
TGTGCCAGCAGCTTAGACAGGGGGCTTTACCCTAGCAATCAGCCCCAGCATTTT
>15|TRBD2|TRBJ2-1|TRBV7-2|-
CASSELAGGLIEQFF
TGTGCCAGCAGCGAGCTAGCGGGGGGGCTGATTGAGCAGTTCTTC
>17|-|TRBJ1-5|TRBV7-2|once
CASSLGLGHFSNQPQHF
TGTGCCAGCAGCTTAGGCCTAGGACATTTTAGCAATCAGCCCCAGCATTTT
>14|TRBD1|TRBJ1-2|TRBV2|-
CASTSGTGTFRYTF
TGTGCCAGCACCTCCGGGACAGGGACATTCCGCTACACCTTC
>14|-|TRBJ1-6|TRBV7-9|-
CASSQQIPNSPLHF
TGTGCCAGCAGCCAACAGATTCCCAATTCACCCCTCCACTTT
>15|TRBD1|TRBJ1-1|TRBV5-1|-
CASSRVGQGGTEAFF
TGCGCCAGCAGCCGCGTCGGACAGGGTGGCACTGAAGCTTTCTTT
>12|-|TRBJ1-3|TRBV10-3|-
CAFHRAGNTIYF
TGTGCCTTCCACAGGGCTGGAAACACCATATATTTT
>13|-|TRBJ1-1|TRBV6-1|-
CASSEHPGTEAFF
TGTGCCAGCAGTGAACACCCCGGGACTGAAGCTTTCTTT
>14|-|TRBJ2-5|TRBV7-9|-
CASSLVAGSETQYF
TGTGCCAGCAGCTTAGTTGCAGGGTCAGAGACCCAGTACTTC
>16|TRBD1|TRBJ1-2|TRBV5-1|-
CASSLKQGAGFYGYTF
TGCGCCAGCAGCTTGAAACAGGGGGCCGGATTCTATGGCTACACCTTC
>16|-|TRBJ1-1|TRBV5-1|few
CASSRSTGRVNTEAFF
TGCGCCAGCAGTCGAAGTACAGGGAGGGTGAACACTGAAGCTTTCTTT